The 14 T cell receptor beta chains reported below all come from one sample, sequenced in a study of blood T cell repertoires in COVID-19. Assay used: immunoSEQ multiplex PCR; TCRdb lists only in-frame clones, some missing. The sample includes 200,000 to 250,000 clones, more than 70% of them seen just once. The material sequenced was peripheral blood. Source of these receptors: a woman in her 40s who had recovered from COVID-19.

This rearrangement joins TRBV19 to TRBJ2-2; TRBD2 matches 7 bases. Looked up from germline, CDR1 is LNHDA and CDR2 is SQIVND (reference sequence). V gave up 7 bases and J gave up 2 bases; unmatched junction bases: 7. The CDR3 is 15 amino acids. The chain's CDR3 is CASIPGGKNTGELFF. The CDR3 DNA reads TGTGCCAGTATCCCCGGGGGGAAAAACACCGGGGAGCTGTTTTTT.

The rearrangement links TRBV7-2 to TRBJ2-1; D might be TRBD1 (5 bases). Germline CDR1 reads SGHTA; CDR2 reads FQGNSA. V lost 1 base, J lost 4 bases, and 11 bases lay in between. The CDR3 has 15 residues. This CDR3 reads CASSLDVGPYNEQFF. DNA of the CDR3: TGTGCCAGCAGCTTAGACGTGGGGCCGTACAATGAGCAGTTCTTC. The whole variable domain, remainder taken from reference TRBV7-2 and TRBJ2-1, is GAGVSQSPSNKVTEKGKDVELRCDPISGHTALYWYRQSLGQGLEFLIYFQGNSAPDKSGLPSDRFSAERTGGSVSTLTIQRTQQEDSAVYLCASSLDVGPYNEQFFGPGTRLTVL.

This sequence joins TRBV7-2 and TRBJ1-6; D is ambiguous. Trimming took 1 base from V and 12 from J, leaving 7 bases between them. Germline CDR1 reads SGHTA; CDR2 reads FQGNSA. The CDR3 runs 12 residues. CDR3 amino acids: CASSLVGRPLHF. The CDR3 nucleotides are TGTGCCAGCAGCTTAGTGGGGAGACCCCTCCACTTT.

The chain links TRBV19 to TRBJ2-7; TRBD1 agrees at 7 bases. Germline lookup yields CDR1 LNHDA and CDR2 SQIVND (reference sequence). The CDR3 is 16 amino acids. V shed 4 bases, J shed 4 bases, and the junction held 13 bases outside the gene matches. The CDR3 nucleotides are TGTGCCAGTAGTAATTATTTGAGTGAGGGGGCATACGAGCAGTACTTC. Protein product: CASSNYLSEGAYEQYF.

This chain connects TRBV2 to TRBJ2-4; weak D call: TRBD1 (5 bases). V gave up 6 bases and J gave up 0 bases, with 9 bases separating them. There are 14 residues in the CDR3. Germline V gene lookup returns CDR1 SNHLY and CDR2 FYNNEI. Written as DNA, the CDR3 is TGTGCCAGCAGGGTGACAGTAGCCAAAAACATTCAGTACTTC. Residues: CASRVTVAKNIQYF.

The CDR3 region has the DNA TGTGCCAGCTCATTTAATAGCGGGGGCGGAGAGACCCAGTACTTC. Translated, it gives CASSFNSGGGETQYF. This sequence joins TRBV18 and TRBJ2-5; 9 bases agree with TRBD2. Trimming at V came to 5 bases and at J to 4 bases, leaving 8 bases not matched to a gene. Germline CDR1 is KGHSH and CDR2 is LQKENI. The CDR3 totals 15 residues.

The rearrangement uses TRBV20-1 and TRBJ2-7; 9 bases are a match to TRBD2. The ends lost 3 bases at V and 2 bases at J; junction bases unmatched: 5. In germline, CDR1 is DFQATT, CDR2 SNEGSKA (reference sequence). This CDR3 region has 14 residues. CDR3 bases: TGCAGTGCTAGTAGCTCTAGCGGGACCTACGAGCAGTACTTC. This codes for CSASSSSGTYEQYF.

In DNA form, the CDR3 reads TGTGCCAGCAGCTTGGGGGCGGGACAGCCAAATCAGCCCCAGCATTTT. This translates into CASSLGAGQPNQPQHF. The chain employs TRBV5-4 and TRBJ1-5; TRBD1 matches 7 bases. After removal of 0 bases from V and 4 bases from J, the junction contained 7 bases not matched to a gene. Germline values: CDR1 SGHNT, CDR2 YYREEE (reference sequence). The length of the CDR3 is 16 residues.

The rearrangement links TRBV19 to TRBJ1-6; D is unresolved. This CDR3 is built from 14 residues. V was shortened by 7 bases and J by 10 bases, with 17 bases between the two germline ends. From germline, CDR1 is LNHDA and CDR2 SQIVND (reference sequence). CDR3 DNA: TGTGCCAGTACCGTGCTGGCGACGGGATCACCCCTCCACTTT. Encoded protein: CASTVLATGSPLHF.

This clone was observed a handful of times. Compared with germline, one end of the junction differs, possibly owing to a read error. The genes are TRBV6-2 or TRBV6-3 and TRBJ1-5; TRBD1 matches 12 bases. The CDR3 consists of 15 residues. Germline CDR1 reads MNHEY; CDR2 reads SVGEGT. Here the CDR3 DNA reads TGTGCCAGCAGTCCCGGGACAGGGGGCAATGAGCCCCAGCATTTT. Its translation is CASSPGTGGNEPQHF.

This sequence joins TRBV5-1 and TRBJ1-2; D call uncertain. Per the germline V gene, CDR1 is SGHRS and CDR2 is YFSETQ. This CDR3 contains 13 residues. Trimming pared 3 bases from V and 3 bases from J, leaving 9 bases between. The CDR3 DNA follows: TGCGCCAGCAGCTATAGCCGGCACTATGGCTACACCTTC. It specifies CASSYSRHYGYTF.

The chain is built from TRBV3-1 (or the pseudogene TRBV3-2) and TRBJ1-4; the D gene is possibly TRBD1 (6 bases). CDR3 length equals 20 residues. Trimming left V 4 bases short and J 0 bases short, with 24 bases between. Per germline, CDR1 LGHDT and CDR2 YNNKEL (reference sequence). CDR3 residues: CASSRKLGTGFRTTNEKLFF. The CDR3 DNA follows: TGTGCCAGCAGCCGAAAACTGGGAACAGGGTTTCGTACAACTAATGAAAAACTGTTTTTT.

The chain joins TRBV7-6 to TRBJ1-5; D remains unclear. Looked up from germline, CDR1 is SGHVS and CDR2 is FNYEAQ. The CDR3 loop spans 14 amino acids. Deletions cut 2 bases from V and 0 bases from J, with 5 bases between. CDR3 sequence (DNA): TGTGCCAGCAGCTTAACATATAGCAATCAGCCCCAGCATTTT. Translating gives CASSLTYSNQPQHF.

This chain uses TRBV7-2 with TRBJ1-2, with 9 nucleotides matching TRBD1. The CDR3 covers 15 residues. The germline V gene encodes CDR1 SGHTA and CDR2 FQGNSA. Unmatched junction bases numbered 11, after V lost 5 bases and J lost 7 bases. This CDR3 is CASSVEGQGAGGYTF. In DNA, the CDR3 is TGTGCCAGCAGCGTAGAGGGACAGGGCGCGGGTGGCTACACCTTC.